The T cell receptor beta chain described here comes from a study of beta chain features in type 1 diabetes. General observations from the study: Naive, central memory and Treg TCRB repertoires appeared more alike in patients than in healthy donors. Sequencing used cDNA, and cells with high TCR expression could therefore be over-represented.

For this clone: Its antigen is currently unknown.

The study reverse transcribed the entire isolated RNA, so it sequenced expressed TCRB transcripts. Sequencing used immunoSEQ multiplex PCR; TCRdb keeps in-frame clones, though not all of them. The sample consists of some 150,000 clones, under 11% of them appearing once. The length of the CDR3 is 15 residues. Germline V CDR1 and CDR2: MNHEY, SVGAGI. V dropped 7 bases and J dropped 14; count of bases not matched to a gene: 17. The chain employs TRBV6-5 and TRBJ1-6, with 7 nucleotides matching TRBD1. Sequenced: naive CD4+ T cells from blood. The clonotype originates from a man younger than 30 in good health. DNA for the CDR3: TGTGCCAGCATCTCCGGGACAGCCCCTCATTTGACCCTCCACTTT. Amino acids: CASISGTAPHLTLHF.